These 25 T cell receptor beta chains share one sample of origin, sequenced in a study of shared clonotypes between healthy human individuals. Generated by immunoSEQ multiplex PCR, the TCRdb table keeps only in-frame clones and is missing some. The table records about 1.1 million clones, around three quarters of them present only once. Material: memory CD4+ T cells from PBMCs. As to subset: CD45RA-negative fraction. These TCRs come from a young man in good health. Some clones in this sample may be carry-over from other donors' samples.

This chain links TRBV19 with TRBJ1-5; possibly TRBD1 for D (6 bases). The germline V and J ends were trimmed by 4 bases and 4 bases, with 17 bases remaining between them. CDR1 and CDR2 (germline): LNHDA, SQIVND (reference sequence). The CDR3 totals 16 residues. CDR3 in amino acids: CASSNSVRGSNQPQHF. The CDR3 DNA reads TGTGCCAGTAGTAACTCGGTCAGGGGCTCTAATCAGCCCCAGCATTTT. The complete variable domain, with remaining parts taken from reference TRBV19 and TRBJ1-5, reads DGGITQSPKYLFRKEGQNVTLSCEQNLNHDAMYWYRQDPGQGLRLIYYSQIVNDFQKGDIAEGYSVSREKKESFPLTVTSAQKNPTAFYLCASSNSVRGSNQPQHFGDGTRLSIL.

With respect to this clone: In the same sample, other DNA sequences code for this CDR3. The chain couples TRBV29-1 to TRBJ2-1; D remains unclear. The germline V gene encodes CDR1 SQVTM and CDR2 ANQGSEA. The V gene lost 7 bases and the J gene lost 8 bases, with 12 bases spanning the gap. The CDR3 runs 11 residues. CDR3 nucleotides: TGCAGCGCCACGTCGAGCGATGAGCAGTTCTTC. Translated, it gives CSATSSDEQFF.

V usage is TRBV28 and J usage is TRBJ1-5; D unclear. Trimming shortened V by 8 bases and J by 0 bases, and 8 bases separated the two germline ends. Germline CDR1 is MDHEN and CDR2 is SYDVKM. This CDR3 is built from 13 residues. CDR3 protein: CASGQNSNQPQHF. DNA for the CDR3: TGTGCCAGCGGGCAGAATAGCAATCAGCCCCAGCATTTT.

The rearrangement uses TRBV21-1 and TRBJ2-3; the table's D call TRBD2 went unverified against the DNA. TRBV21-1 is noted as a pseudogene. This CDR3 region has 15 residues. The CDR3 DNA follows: TGTGCCAGCAGCCCCCGCGGGGGTAGCACAGATACGCAGTATTTT. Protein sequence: CASSPRGGSTDTQYF.

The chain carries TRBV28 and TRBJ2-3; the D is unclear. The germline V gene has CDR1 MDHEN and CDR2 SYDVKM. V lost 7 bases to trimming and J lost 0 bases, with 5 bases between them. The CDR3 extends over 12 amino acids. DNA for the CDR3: TGTGCCAGCACTACCAGCACAGATACGCAGTATTTT. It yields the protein CASTTSTDTQYF.

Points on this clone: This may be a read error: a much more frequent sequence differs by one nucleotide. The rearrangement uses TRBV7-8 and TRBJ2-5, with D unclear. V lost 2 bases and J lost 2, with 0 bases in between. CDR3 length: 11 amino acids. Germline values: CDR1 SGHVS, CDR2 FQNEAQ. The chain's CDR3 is CASSLQETQYF. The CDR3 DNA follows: TGTGCCAGCAGCTTACAAGAGACCCAGTACTTC.

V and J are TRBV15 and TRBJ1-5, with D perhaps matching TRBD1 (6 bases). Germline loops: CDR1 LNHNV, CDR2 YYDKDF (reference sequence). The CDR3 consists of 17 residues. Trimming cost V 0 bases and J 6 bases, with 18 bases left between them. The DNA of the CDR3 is TGTGCCACCAGCAGAGATTCTTTATACAGGGCGGGTCAGCCCCAGCATTTT. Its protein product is CATSRDSLYRAGQPQHF. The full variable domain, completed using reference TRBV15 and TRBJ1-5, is DAMVIQNPRYQVTQFGKPVTLSCSQTLNHNVMYWYQQKSSQAPKLLFHYYDKDFNNEADTPDNFQSRRPNTSFCFLDIRSPGLGDTAMYLCATSRDSLYRAGQPQHFGDGTRLSIL.

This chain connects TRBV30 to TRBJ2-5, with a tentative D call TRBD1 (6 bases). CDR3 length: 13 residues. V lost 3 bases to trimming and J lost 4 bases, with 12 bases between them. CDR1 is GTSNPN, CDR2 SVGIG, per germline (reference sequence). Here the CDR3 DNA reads TGTGCCTGGAGCGAGGGACAAGTAGAGACCCAGTACTTC. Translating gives CAWSEGQVETQYF.

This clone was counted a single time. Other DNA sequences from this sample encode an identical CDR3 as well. CDR3 coding DNA: TGTGCCAGCAGCTTGACAGGGGGCGAGACCCAGTACTTC. It codes for CASSLTGGETQYF. The gene calls are TRBV5-6 and TRBJ2-5; 9 nucleotides line up with TRBD1. The V segment lost 1 base and the J segment 5 bases; nucleotides outside the gene matches: 0. This CDR3 contains 13 residues. From germline, CDR1 is SGHDT and CDR2 YYEEEE.

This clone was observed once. The CDR3 reads CASSSQGGYGYTF. CDR3 DNA sequence: TGTGCCAGCAGTTCACAGGGGGGCTATGGCTACACCTTC. The rearrangement links TRBV28 to TRBJ1-2; 8 nucleotides agree with TRBD1. Trimming removed 4 bases from V and 4 bases from J; junction bases left unmatched: 2. Germline V gene lookup returns CDR1 MDHEN and CDR2 SYDVKM. The CDR3 is 13 residues long.

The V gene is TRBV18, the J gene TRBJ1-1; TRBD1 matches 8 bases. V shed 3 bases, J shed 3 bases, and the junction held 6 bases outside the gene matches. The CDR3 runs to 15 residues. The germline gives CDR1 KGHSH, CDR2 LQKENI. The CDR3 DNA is TGTGCCAGCTCACCGCGACAGGGGCGAGACACTGAAGCTTTCTTT. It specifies CASSPRQGRDTEAFF.

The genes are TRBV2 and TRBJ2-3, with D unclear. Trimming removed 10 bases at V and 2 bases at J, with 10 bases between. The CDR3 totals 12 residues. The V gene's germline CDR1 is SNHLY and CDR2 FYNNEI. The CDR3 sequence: CATSLTTDTQYF. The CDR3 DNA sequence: TGTGCCACCTCCTTAACCACAGATACGCAGTATTTT.

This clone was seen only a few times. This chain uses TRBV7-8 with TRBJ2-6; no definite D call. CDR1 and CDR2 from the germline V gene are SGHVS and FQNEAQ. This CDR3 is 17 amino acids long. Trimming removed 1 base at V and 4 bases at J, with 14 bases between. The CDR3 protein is CASSLVGSSSGANVLTF. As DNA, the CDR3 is TGTGCCAGCAGCTTAGTGGGCAGCTCATCCGGGGCCAACGTCCTGACTTTC.

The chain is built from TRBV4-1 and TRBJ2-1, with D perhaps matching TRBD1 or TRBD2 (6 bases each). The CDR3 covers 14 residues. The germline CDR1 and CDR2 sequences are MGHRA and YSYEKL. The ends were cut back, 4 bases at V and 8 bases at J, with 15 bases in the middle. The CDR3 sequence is CASSLGGPRYEQFF. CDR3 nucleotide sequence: TGCGCCAGCAGCCTCGGGGGCCCCCGGTATGAGCAGTTCTTC.

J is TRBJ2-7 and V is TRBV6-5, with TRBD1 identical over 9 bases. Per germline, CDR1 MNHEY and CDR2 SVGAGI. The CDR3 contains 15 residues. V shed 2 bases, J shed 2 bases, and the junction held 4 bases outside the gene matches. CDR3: CASSYLDRGPYEQYF. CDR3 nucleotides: TGTGCCAGCAGTTACCTGGACAGGGGCCCCTACGAGCAGTACTTC.

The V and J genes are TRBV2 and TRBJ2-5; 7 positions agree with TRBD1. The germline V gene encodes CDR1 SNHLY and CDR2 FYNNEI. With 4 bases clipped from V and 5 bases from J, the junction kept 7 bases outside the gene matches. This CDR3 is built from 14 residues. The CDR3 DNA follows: TGTGCCAGCAGTGGACAGGGTTTGCGGGAGACCCAGTACTTC. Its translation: CASSGQGLRETQYF.

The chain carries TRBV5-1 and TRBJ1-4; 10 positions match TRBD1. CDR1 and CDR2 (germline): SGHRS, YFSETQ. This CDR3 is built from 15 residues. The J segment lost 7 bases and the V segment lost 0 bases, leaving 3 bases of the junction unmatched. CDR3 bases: TGCGCCAGCAGCTTGGCGACAGGGGGCATTGAAAAACTGTTTTTT. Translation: CASSLATGGIEKLFF.

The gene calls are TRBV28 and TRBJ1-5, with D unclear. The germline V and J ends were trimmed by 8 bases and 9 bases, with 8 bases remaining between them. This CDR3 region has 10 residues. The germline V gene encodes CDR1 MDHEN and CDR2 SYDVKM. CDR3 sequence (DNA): TGTGCCAGCGGAGGCTGGCCCCAGCATTTT. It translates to CASGGWPQHF.

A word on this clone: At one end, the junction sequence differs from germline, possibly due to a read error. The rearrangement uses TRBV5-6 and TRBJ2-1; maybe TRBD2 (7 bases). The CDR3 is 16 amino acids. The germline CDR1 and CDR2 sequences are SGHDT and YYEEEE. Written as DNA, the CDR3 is TGTGCCAGCAACCCCCTAGGGGGGAGGGGGTACAGTGAGCAGTTCTTC. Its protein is CASNPLGGRGYSEQFF.

Here the CDR3 DNA reads TGCGCCAGCAGCTTGGTGTCTAGCGGCTCCTACGAGCAGTACTTC. Protein product: CASSLVSSGSYEQYF. This chain joins TRBV5-1 and TRBJ2-7; 7 bases map to TRBD2. Germline CDR1 and CDR2: SGHRS and YFSETQ. J gave up 0 bases and V 0 bases, and 3 bases lay outside the gene matches. This CDR3 is 15 amino acids long.

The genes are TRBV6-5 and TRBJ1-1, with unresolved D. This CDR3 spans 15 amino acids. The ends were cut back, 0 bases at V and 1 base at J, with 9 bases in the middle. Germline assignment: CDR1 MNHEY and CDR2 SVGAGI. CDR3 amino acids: CASSYSRRANTEAFF. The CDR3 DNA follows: TGTGCCAGCAGTTACTCGAGGCGGGCGAACACTGAAGCTTTCTTT.

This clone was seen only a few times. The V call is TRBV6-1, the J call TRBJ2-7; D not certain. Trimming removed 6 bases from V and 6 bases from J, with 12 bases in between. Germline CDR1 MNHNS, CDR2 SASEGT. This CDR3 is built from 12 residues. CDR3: CASRSRSGEQYF. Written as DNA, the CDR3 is TGTGCCAGCAGATCCCGGTCGGGCGAGCAGTACTTC.

The CDR3 nucleotides read TGTGCCAGCAGCTTAGCGGCAGGATCCTACGAGCAGTACTTC. Translated, it gives CASSLAAGSYEQYF. This chain joins TRBV7-8 and TRBJ2-7; D gene uncertain. V gave up 0 bases and J gave up 1 base, with 7 bases separating them. The V gene's germline CDR1 is SGHVS and CDR2 FQNEAQ. The CDR3 runs 14 residues.

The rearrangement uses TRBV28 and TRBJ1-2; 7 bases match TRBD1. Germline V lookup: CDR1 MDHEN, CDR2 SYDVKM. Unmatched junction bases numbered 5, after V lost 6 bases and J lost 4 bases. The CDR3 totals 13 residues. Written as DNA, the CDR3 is TGTGCCAGCAGGCGAGGGGGCGGCTATGGCTACACCTTC. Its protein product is CASRRGGGYGYTF.

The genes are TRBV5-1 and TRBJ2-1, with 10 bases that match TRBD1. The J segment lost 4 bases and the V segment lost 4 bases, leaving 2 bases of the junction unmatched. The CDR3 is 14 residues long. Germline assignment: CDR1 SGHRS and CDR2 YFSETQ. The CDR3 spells CASSRQGAYNEQFF. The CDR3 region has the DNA TGCGCCAGCAGCCGACAGGGGGCGTACAATGAGCAGTTCTTC.